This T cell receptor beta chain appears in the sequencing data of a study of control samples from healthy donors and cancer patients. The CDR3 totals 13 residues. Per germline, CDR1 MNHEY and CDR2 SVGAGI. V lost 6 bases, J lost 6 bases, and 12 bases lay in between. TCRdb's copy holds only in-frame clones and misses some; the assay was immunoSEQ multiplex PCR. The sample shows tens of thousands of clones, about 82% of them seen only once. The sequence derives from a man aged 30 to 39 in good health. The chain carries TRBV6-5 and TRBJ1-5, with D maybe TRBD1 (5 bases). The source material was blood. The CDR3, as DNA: TGTGCCAGCAGAATGACAGAAGGTCAGCCCCAGCATTTT. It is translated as CASRMTEGQPQHF.